This T cell receptor (beta chain) stems from a study of cytomegalovirus exposure and HLA in healthy donors. As concerns this clone: The antigen is undetermined.

Findings and limits, study-wide: Several of the most significant clusters appeared linked to common viral pathogens, based on a later analysis. Many donors carried some public TCRs, although rarity characterized most TCR sequences.

The PCR contained 60 Vbeta and 13 Jbeta primers. Data came from immunoSEQ multiplex PCR; TCRdb stores just in-frame clones and leaves some out. The repertoire holds about 170,000 clones, roughly 76% seen once, with 2% to 2.5% in the top ten. Trimming removed 2 bases at V and 5 bases at J, with 15 bases between. Germline assignment: CDR1 SQVTM and CDR2 ANQGSEA. The CDR3 has 14 amino acids. The sequence derives from a male donor in good health and CMV-seronegative. The sequenced sample consisted of PBMCs. The V and J genes are TRBV29-1 and TRBJ2-5; tentative D call: TRBD2 (5 bases). In nucleotides, the CDR3 is TGCAGCGTTGAATTCCAGACACGAGGGGAGACCCAGTACTTC. It translates to CSVEFQTRGETQYF. Full variable domain (missing parts from reference TRBV29-1 and TRBJ2-5): SAVISQKPSRDICQRGTSLTIQCQVDSQVTMMFWYRQQPGQSLTLIATANQGSEATYESGFVIDKFPISRPNLTFSTLTVSNMSPEDSSIYLCSVEFQTRGETQYFGPGTRLLVL.